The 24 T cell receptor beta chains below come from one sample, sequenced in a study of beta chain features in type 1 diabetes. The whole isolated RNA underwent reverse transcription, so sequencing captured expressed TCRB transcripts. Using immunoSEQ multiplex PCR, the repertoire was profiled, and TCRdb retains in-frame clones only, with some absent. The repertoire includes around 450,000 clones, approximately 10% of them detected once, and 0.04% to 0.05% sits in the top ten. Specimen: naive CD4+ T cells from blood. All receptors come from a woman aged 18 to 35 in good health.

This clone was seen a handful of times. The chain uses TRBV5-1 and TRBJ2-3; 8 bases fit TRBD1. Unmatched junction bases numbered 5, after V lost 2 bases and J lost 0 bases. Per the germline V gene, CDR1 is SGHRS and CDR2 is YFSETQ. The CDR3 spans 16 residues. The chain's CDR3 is CASSLQGDYSTDTQYF. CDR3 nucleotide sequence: TGCGCCAGCAGCTTACAGGGGGATTATAGCACAGATACGCAGTATTTT.

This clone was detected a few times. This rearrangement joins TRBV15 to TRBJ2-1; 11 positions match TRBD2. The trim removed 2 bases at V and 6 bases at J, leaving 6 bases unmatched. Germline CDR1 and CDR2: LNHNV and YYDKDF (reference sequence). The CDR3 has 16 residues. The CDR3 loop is CATSRTTGTSGNEQFF. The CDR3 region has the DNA TGTGCCACCAGCAGAACAACCGGGACTAGCGGCAATGAGCAGTTCTTC.

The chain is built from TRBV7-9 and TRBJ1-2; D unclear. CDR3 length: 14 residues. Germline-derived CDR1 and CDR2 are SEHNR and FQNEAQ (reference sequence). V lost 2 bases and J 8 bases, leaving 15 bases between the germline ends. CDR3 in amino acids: CASSLRGHPRGYTF. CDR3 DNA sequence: TGTGCCAGCAGCTTAAGAGGGCACCCTAGGGGCTACACCTTC.

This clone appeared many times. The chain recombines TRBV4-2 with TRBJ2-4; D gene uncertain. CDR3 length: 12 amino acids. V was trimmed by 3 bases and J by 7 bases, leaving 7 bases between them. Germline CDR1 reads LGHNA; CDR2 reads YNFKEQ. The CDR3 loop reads CASSQSENIQYF. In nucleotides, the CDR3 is TGTGCCAGCAGCCAGTCTGAGAACATTCAGTACTTC.

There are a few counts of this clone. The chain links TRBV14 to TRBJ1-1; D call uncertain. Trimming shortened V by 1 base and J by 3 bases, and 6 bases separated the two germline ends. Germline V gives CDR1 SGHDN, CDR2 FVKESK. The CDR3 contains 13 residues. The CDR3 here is CASSQGRYTEAFF. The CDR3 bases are TGTGCCAGCAGCCAAGGGAGGTACACTGAAGCTTTCTTT. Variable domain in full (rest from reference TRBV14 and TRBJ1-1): EAGVTQFPSHSVIEKGQTVTLRCDPISGHDNLYWYRRVMGKEIKFLLHFVKESKQDESGMPNNRFLAERTGGTYSTLKVQPAELEDSGVYFCASSQGRYTEAFFGQGTRLTVV.

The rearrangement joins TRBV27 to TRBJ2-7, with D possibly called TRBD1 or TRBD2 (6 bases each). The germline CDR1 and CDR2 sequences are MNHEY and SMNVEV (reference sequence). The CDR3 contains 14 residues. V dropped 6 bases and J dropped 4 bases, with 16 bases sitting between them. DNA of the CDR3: TGTGCCAGCAGCAAAGACAGAGGGGGGTACGAGCAGTACGTC. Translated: CASSKDRGGYEQYV.

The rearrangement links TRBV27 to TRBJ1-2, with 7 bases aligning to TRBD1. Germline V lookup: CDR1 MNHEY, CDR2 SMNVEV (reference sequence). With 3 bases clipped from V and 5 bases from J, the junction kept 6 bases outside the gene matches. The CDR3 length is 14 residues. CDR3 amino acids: CASSFIDREYGYTF. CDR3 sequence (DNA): TGTGCCAGCAGTTTCATTGACAGGGAGTATGGCTACACCTTC.

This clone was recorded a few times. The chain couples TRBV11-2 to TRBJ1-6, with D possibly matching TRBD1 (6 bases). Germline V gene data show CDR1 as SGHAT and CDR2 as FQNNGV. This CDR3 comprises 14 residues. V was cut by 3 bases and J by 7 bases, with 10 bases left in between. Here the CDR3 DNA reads TGTGCCAGCAGCTTCGGGGGGCAGAATTCACCCCTCCACTTT. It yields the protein CASSFGGQNSPLHF. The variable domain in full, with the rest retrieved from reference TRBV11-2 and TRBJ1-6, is EAGVAQSPRYKIIEKRQSVAFWCNPISGHATLYWYQQILGQGPKLLIQFQNNGVVDDSQLPKDRFSAERLKGVDSTLKIQPAKLEDSAVYLCASSFGGQNSPLHFGNGTRLTVT.

The CDR3 spells CASSLMVGGPIDTQYF. The CDR3 coding sequence is TGTGCCAGCAGCTTGATGGTGGGGGGGCCGATAGATACGCAGTATTTT. The chain recombines TRBV5-4 with TRBJ2-3, with D tentatively TRBD2 (7 bases). The CDR3 totals 16 residues. Between the trimmed V and J ends, which lost 1 base and 5 bases, there was a span of 17 bases. From germline, CDR1 is SGHNT and CDR2 YYREEE (reference sequence).

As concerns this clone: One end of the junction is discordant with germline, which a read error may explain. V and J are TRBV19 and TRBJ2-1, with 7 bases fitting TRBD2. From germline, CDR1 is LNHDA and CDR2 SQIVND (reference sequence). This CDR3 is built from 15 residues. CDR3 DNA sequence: TGTGCCAGTAGTCTCCGGGACTACTCCAACAATGAGCAGTTCTTC. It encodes CASSLRDYSNNEQFF. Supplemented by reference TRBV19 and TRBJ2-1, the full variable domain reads DGGITQSPKYLFRKEGQNVTLSCEQNLNHDAMYWYRQDPGQGLRLIYYSQIVNDFQKGDIAEGYSVSREKKESFPLTVTSAQKNPTAFYLCASSLRDYSNNEQFFGPGTRLTVL.

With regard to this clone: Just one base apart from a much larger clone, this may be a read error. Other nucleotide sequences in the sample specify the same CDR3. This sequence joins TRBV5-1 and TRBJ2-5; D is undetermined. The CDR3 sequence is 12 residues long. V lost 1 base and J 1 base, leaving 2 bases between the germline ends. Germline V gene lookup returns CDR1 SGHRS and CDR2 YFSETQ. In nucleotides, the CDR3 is TGCGCCAGCAGCTTGCCCCAAGAGACCCAGTACTTC. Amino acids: CASSLPQETQYF.

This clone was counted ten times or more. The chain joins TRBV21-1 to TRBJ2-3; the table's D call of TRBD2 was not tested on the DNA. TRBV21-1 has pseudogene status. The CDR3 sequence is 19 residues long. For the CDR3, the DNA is TGTGCCAGCAGCAAAGGGACGCGCTGGAGCGGGGCCAGCACAGATACGCAGTATTTT. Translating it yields CASSKGTRWSGASTDTQYF.

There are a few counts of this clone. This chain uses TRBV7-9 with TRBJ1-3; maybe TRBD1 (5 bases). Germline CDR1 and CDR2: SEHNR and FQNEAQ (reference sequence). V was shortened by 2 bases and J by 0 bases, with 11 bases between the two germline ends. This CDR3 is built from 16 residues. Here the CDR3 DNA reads TGTGCCAGCAGCTTAACGGGGCAGGTCTCTGGAAACACCATATATTTT. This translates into CASSLTGQVSGNTIYF.

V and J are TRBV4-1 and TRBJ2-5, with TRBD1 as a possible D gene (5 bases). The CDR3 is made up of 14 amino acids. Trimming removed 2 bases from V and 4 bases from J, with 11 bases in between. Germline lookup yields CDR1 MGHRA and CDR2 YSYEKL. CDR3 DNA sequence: TGCGCCAGCAGCCAACCTCTAAGGGGAGAGACCCAGTACTTC. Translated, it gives CASSQPLRGETQYF.

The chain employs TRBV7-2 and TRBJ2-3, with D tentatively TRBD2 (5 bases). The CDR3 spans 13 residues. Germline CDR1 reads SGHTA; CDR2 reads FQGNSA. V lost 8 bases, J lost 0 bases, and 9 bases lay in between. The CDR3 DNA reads TGTGCCAGCTTAGGAGGAAGCACAGATACGCAGTATTTT. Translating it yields CASLGGSTDTQYF. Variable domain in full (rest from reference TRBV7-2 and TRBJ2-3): GAGVSQSPSNKVTEKGKDVELRCDPISGHTALYWYRQSLGQGLEFLIYFQGNSAPDKSGLPSDRFSAERTGGSVSTLTIQRTQQEDSAVYLCASLGGSTDTQYFGPGTRLTVL.

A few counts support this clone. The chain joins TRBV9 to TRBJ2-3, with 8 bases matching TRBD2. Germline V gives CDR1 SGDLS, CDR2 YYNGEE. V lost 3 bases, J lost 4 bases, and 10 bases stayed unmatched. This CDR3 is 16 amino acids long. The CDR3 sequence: CASSGGISGAADTQYF. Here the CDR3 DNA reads TGTGCCAGCAGCGGAGGGATTAGCGGGGCCGCAGATACGCAGTATTTT. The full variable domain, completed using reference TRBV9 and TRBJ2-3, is DSGVTQTPKHLITATGQRVTLRCSPRSGDLSVYWYQQSLDQGLQFLIQYYNGEERAKGNILERFSAQQFPDLHSELNLSSLELGDSALYFCASSGGISGAADTQYFGPGTRLTVL.

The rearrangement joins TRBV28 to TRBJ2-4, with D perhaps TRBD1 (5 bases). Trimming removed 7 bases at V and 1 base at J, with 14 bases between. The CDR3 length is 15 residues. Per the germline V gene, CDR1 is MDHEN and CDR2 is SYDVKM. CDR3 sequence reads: CASKGADQAKNIQYF. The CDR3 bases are TGTGCCAGCAAAGGGGCAGACCAGGCCAAAAACATTCAGTACTTC. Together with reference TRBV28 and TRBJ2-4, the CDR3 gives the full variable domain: DVKVTQSSRYLVKRTGEKVFLECVQDMDHENMFWYRQDPGLGLRLIYFSYDVKMKEKGDIPEGYSVSREKKERFSLILESASTNQTSMYLCASKGADQAKNIQYFGAGTRLSVL.

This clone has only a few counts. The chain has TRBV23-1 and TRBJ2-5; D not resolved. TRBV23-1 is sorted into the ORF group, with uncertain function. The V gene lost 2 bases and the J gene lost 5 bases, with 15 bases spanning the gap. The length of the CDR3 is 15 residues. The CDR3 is CASSQGSRTTETQYF. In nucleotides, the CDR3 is TGCGCCAGCAGTCAAGGATCCCGTACCACGGAGACCCAGTACTTC.

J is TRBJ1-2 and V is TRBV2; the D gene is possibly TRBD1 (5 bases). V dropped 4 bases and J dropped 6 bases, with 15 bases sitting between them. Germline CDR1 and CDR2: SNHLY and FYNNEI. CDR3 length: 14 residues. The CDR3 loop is CASSVVVRGDGYTF. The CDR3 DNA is TGTGCCAGCAGTGTCGTCGTGCGAGGGGATGGCTACACCTTC.

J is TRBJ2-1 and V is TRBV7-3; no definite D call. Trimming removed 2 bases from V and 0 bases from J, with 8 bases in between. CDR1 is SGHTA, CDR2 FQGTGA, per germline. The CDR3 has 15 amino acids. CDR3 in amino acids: CASSLGGPSYNEQFF. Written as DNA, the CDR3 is TGTGCCAGCAGCTTAGGTGGACCCTCCTACAATGAGCAGTTCTTC.

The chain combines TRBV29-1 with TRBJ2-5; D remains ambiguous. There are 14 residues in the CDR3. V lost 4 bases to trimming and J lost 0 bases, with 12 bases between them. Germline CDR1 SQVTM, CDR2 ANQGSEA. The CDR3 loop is CSVARSADQETQYF. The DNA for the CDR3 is TGCAGCGTTGCTCGCTCCGCGGACCAAGAGACCCAGTACTTC.

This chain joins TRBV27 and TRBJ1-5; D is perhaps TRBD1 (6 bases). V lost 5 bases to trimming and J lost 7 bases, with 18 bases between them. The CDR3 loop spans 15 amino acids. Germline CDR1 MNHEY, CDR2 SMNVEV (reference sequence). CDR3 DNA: TGTGCCAGCAGTCAGTTACAGGGAAGGGGGCAGCCCCAGCATTTT. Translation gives CASSQLQGRGQPQHF.

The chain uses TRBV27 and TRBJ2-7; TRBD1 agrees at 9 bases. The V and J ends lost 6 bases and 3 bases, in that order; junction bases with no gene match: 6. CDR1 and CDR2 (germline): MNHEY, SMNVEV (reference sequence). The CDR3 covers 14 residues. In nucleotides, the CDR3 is TGTGCCAGCAGACAGGGGACAGGGAGCTACGAGCAGTACTTC. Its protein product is CASRQGTGSYEQYF.

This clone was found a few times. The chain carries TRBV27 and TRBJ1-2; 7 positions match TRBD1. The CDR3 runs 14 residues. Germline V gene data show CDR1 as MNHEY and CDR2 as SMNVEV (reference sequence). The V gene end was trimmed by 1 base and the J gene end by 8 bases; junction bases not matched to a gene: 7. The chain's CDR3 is CASSLFSGTDGYTF. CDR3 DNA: TGTGCCAGCAGTTTATTCTCCGGGACAGACGGCTACACCTTC.